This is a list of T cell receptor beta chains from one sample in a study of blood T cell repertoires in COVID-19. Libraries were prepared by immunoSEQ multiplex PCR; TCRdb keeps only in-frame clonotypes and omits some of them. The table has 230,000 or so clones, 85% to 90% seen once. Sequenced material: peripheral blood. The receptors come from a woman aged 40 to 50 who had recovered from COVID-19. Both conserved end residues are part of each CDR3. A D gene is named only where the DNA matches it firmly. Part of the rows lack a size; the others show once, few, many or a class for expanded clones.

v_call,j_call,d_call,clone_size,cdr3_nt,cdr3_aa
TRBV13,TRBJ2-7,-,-,TGTGCCAGCAGCTTAGAAAGGGGACTCTACGAGCAGTACTTC,CASSLERGLYEQYF
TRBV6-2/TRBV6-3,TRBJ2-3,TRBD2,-,TGTGCCAGCAGCCACCAGACTAAGCGGGAGTTCACAGATACGCAGTATTTT,CASSHQTKREFTDTQYF
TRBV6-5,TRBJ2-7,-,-,TGTGCCAGCAGTTACACGACCTCTAGTAACGAGCAGTACTTC,CASSYTTSSNEQYF
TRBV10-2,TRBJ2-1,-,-,TGCGCCAGCAGTACCGACAGGTTCAATGAGCAGTTCTTC,CASSTDRFNEQFF
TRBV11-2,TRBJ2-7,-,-,TGTGCCAGCAGCTTAGGGGCCTTTACCTACGAGCAGTACTTC,CASSLGAFTYEQYF
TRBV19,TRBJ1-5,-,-,TGTGCCAGTAGTATAGCCGGAGGCAGAGTCCAGCATTTT,CASSIAGGRVQHF
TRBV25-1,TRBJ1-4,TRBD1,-,TGTGCCAGCAGTGAGTCACAGGGGGCCAAACTGTTTTTT,CASSESQGAKLFF
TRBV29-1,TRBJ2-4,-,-,TGCAGCGTTGAGGGGCTTAGCAAAAACATTCAGTACTTC,CSVEGLSKNIQYF
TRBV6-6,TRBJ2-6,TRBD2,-,TGTGCCAGCAGTCTCCGACTAGCGGGGGAGACGGGGGCCAACGTCCTGACTTTC,CASSLRLAGETGANVLTF
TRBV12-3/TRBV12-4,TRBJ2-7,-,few,TGTGCCAGCGGGGGGATGGGGGAGCAGTACTTC,CASGGMGEQYF
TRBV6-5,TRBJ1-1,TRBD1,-,TGTGCCAGCAGTTACTCAGGACAGGGTCTTGGCACTGAAGCTTTCTTT,CASSYSGQGLGTEAFF
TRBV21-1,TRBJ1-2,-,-,TGTGCCAGCAGCAAAGAGGAGGGTCAAGGGTACTATGGCTACACCTTC,CASSKEEGQGYYGYTF
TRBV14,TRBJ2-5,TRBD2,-,TGTGCCAGCAGCCCTCTGCGGGGGGTGGAGACCCAGTACTTC,CASSPLRGVETQYF
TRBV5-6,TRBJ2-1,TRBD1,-,TGTGCCAGCTTCCGGGACAGGGGGCTCAATGAGCAGTTCTTC,CASFRDRGLNEQFF
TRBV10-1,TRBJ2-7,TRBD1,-,TGCGCCAGCAGTCCGGGACAGGGCTCCTACGAGCAGTACTTC,CASSPGQGSYEQYF
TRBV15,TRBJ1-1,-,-,TGTGCCACCAGCAGAGATCTTTGGACAAACGAAGCTTTCTTT,CATSRDLWTNEAFF
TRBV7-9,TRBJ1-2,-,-,TGTGCCAGCAGCTTAGAACAGGGCGGCTACACCTTC,CASSLEQGGYTF
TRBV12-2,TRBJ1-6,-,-,TGTGCAAGTCGCTTAGAAGGGGGCAACTCACCCCTCCACTTT,CASRLEGGNSPLHF
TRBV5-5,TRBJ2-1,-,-,TGTGCCAGCAGCCCGGTCCCCCGGGAGCAGTTCTTC,CASSPVPREQFF
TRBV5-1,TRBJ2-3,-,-,TGCGCCAGCAGCCAAACGTTGACCGGGAACACAGATACGCAGTATTTT,CASSQTLTGNTDTQYF
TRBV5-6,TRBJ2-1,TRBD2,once,TGTGCCAGCAGCCGGGAGGGTAGCGGGAGGTTGGATGAGCAGTTCTTC,CASSREGSGRLDEQFF
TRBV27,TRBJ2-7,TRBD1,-,TGTGCCAGCAGACGGGGGGACAGGGGCTCGTCGGGCGAGCAGTACTTC,CASRRGDRGSSGEQYF
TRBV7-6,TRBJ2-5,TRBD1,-,TGTGCCAGCAGCTTAACCGGACAGGGAATAGAGACCCAGTACTTC,CASSLTGQGIETQYF
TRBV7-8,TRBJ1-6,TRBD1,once,TGTGCCAGCAGCCCCGGACAGGGGGCAGGATCACCCCTCCACTTT,CASSPGQGAGSPLHF
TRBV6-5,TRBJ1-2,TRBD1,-,TGTGCCAGCAGTTACGGCAGGGGGTCTTTGGGCTACACCTTC,CASSYGRGSLGYTF
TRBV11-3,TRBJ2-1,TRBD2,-,TGTGCCAGCAGCTTCTCTAGCGGGAGGGACAATGAGCAGTTCTTC,CASSFSSGRDNEQFF
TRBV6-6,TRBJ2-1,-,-,TGTGCCAGCAGGTACACCGAGAGTGAGCAGTTCTTC,CASRYTESEQFF
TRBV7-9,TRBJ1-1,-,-,TGTGCCAGCAGCTTCGGCGCGGAAGGGAACACTGAAGCTTTCTTT,CASSFGAEGNTEAFF
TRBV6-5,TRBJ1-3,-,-,TGTGCCAGCAGTTACTCCGCGGGACCTGGAAACACCATATATTTT,CASSYSAGPGNTIYF
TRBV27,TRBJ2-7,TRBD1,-,TGTGCCAGCAGCAGGACAGGGGGCCGAACCTACGAGCAGTACTTC,CASSRTGGRTYEQYF
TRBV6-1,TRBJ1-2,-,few,TGTGCCAGCAGTGAAGCGTTACAGGTCTATGGCTACACCTTC,CASSEALQVYGYTF
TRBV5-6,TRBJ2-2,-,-,TGTGCCAGCAGCTTTCCCAGGGTCACCGGGGAGCTGTTTTTT,CASSFPRVTGELFF
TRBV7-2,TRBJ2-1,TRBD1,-,TGTGCCAGCAGCCACGGGACAGCCTACCGGAATGAGCAGTTCTTC,CASSHGTAYRNEQFF
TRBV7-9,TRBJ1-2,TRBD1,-,TGTGCCAGCAGCTCTAGGGGACAGGCCTATGGCTACACCTTC,CASSSRGQAYGYTF
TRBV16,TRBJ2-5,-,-,TGTGCCAGCAGCCAGACGGCAGGGGAGACCCAGTACTTC,CASSQTAGETQYF
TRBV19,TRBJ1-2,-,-,TGTGCCAGTAGACGTCAGGGAGGCTATGGCTACACCTTC,CASRRQGGYGYTF
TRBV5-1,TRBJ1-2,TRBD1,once,TGCGCCAGCAGCTTCGACAGGGGGCGTTATGGCTACACCTTC,CASSFDRGRYGYTF
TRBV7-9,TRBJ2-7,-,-,TGTGCCAGCAGCAAGGACATCACTGAGCAGTACTTC,CASSKDITEQYF
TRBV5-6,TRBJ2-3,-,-,TGTGCCAGCAGCTGCGATCAAGATACGCAGTATTTT,CASSCDQDTQYF
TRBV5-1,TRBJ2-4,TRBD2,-,TGCGCCAGCAGCGAACCCCCGGGGACTACGCAGTACTTC,CASSEPPGTTQYF
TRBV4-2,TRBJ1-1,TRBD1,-,TGTGCCAGCAGTCTTGGGACAGAGCCGAACACTGAAGCTTTCTTT,CASSLGTEPNTEAFF
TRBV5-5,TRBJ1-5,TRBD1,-,TGTGCCAGCAGCCCAGGCTACAGGGGTTGGAATCAGCCCCAGCATTTT,CASSPGYRGWNQPQHF
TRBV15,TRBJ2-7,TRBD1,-,TGTGCCACCAGCACTCGGACAGGGTTTGTGGAGCAGTACTTC,CATSTRTGFVEQYF
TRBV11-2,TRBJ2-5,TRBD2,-,TGTGCCAGCACGCGACTAGCGGGGCAAGAGACCCAGTACTTC,CASTRLAGQETQYF
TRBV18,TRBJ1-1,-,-,TGTGCCAGCTCACGCGGAGTGAACACTGAAGCTTTCTTT,CASSRGVNTEAFF
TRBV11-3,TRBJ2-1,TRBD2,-,TGTGCCAGCAGCCAATACCTAGCGGGAGGGTCCTACAATGAGCAGTTCTTC,CASSQYLAGGSYNEQFF
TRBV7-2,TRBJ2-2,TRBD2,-,TGTGCCAGCAGGTCCGGGACTAGCGGCACCGGGGAGCTGTTTTTT,CASRSGTSGTGELFF
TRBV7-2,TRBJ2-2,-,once,TGTGCCAGCAGCTTGTCCCCCGGGAGCACCGGGGAGCTGTTTTTT,CASSLSPGSTGELFF
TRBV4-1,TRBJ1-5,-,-,TGCGCCAGCAGCCAAGAATTCCAGTCGTGGAGCAATCAGCCCCAGCATTTT,CASSQEFQSWSNQPQHF
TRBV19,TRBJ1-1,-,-,TGTGCCAGTATAGTATCAGGGGCAGGCTTGGCTTTCTTT,CASIVSGAGLAFF
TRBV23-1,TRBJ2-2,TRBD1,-,TGCGCCAGCGGAACTACAGGGACAGGGATTGACACCGGGGAGCTGTTTTTT,CASGTTGTGIDTGELFF
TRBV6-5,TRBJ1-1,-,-,TGTGCCAGCAGTTACTCGAGATCTACTGAAGCTTTCTTT,CASSYSRSTEAFF
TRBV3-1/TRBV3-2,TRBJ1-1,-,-,TGTGCCAGCAGCCCCCGAGGGGAGGGGGACACTGAAGCTTTCTTT,CASSPRGEGDTEAFF
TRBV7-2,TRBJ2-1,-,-,TGTGCCAGCAGCTTAGACTGGAGTTCCAATGAGCAGTTCTTC,CASSLDWSSNEQFF